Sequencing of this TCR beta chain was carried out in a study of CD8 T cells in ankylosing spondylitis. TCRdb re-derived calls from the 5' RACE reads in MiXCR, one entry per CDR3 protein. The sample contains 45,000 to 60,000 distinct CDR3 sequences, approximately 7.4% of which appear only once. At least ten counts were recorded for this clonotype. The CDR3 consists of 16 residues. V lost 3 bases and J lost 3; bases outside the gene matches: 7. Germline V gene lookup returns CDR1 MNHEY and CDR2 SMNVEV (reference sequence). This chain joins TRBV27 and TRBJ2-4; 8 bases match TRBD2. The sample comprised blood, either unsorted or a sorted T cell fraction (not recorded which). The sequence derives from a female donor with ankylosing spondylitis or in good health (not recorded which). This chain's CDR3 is CASSLDGGANKNIQYF. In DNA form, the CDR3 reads TGTGCCAGCAGTTTGGACGGGGGGGCTAACAAAAACATTCAGTACTTC.